The 30 T cell receptor beta chains below all came from one sample that was sequenced in a study of T-cell reconstitution after alpha-beta-depleted transplantation in children. Unique molecular identifiers were used to barcode this TCRbeta library. TCRdb independently ran MiXCR on the PCR reads; one entry per CDR3 protein. The sample records fewer than 550,000 distinct CDR3 sequences, 9.5% to 12% being singletons. The sequenced sample was PBMCs, mostly from graft donor cells, obtained 180 days after TCRalphabeta/CD19-depleted stem cell transplant. These receptors were collected from a female patient aged 2-15 years who had a stem cell transplant for aplastic anemia, so the T cells may come from the graft donor.

This clonotype was counted only a few times. V usage is TRBV18 and J usage is TRBJ2-1; 9 positions match TRBD2. The trim removed 3 bases at V and 4 bases at J, leaving 4 bases unmatched. The germline CDR1 and CDR2 sequences are KGHSH and LQKENI. The CDR3 sequence is 15 residues long. The CDR3 spells CASSPKLAGYNEQFF. CDR3 nucleotides: TGTGCCAGCTCACCGAAACTAGCGGGTTACAATGAGCAGTTCTTC.

The chain recombines TRBV29-1 with TRBJ2-1, with 11 bases aligning to TRBD2. After removal of 4 bases from V and 12 bases from J, the junction contained 11 bases not matched to a gene. Per germline, CDR1 SQVTM and CDR2 ANQGSEA. The CDR3 contains 14 residues. The CDR3 here is CSVGLAGGIRGQFF. CDR3 in DNA: TGCAGCGTTGGCCTAGCGGGAGGAATTAGAGGGCAGTTCTTC.

The chain is built from TRBV20-1 and TRBJ2-1; D is unresolved. The V end was cut by 0 bases, the J end by 2 bases, with 11 bases between. The CDR3 extends over 15 amino acids. Germline V CDR1 and CDR2: DFQATT, SNEGSKA (reference sequence). The CDR3 DNA reads TGCAGTGCTAGAGATCGTGGGGTCGCCTACAATGAGCAGTTCTTC. This encodes CSARDRGVAYNEQFF.

This chain connects TRBV4-3 to TRBJ2-7; D assignment may be TRBD1 or TRBD2 (5 bases each). V dropped 0 bases and J dropped 6 bases, with 12 bases sitting between them. Germline V gene sequence: CDR1 LGHNA, CDR2 YSLEER. The length of the CDR3 is 14 residues. The CDR3 sequence is CASSQDRMGREQYF. The CDR3 DNA reads TGCGCCAGCAGCCAAGATCGTATGGGACGCGAGCAGTACTTC.

The chain joins TRBV7-3 to TRBJ2-5, with D hard to call. This CDR3 region has 13 residues. Germline CDR1 is SGHTA and CDR2 is FQGTGA. The V end was cut by 0 bases, the J end by 5 bases, with 7 bases between. CDR3 in amino acids: CASSLTTIETQYF. DNA of the CDR3: TGTGCCAGCAGCTTAACGACAATCGAGACCCAGTACTTC.

V is TRBV10-3 and J is TRBJ1-2; D perhaps matches TRBD1 (5 bases). V gave up 6 bases and J gave up 7 bases, with 12 bases separating them. Germline V gene sequence: CDR1 ENHRY, CDR2 SYGVKD. This CDR3 is 12 amino acids long. The CDR3 region is CAISRDGRGYTF. In nucleotides, the CDR3 is TGTGCCATCAGCCGGGACGGACGTGGCTACACCTTC.

This clonotype was counted a few times. V gene TRBV20-1 combines with J gene TRBJ2-7, with a weak D call TRBD1 (5 bases). V lost 0 bases and J 4 bases, leaving 16 bases between the germline ends. The CDR3 consists of 15 residues. Per the germline V gene, CDR1 is DFQATT and CDR2 is SNEGSKA (reference sequence). The CDR3, as DNA: TGCAGTGCTAGAGATCTAGGCCAGGGCCTTTACGAGCAGTACTTC. The encoded protein is CSARDLGQGLYEQYF.

This sequence joins TRBV27 and TRBJ1-2; D is uncertain. CDR1 is MNHEY and CDR2 is SMNVEV in the germline V gene (reference sequence). Between the trimmed V and J ends, which lost 4 bases and 7 bases, there was a span of 10 bases. This CDR3 has 12 amino acids. CDR3 sequence reads: CASSSSHGGYTF. CDR3 DNA sequence: TGTGCCAGCAGTTCTTCCCATGGTGGCTACACCTTC.

This clonotype was counted between two and nine times. The rearrangement links TRBV29-1 to TRBJ1-1, with TRBD1 matching over 9 bases. Per germline, CDR1 SQVTM and CDR2 ANQGSEA. This CDR3 region has 10 residues. V shed 6 bases and J 8 bases; nucleotides not matched to a gene: 1. Written as DNA, the CDR3 is TGCAGCGTACAGGGGGCAGAAGCTTTCTTT. Its protein product is CSVQGAEAFF.

This clonotype was seen a handful of times. The rearrangement uses TRBV4-2 and TRBJ1-4; 7 bases are shared with TRBD1. CDR1 and CDR2 from the germline V gene are LGHNA and YNFKEQ. J lost 5 bases, V lost 0 bases, and 9 bases had no gene match. This CDR3 is 17 amino acids long. For the CDR3, the DNA is TGTGCCAGCAGCCAAGACCACCCCGGGACAGAAAATGAAAAACTGTTTTTT. Its translation: CASSQDHPGTENEKLFF.

CDR3 in DNA: TGTGCCAGCAGCCCCCGTAGGGCTAGCGGGAGCACAGATACGCAGTATTTT. Its translation: CASSPRRASGSTDTQYF. This sequence joins TRBV14 and TRBJ2-3; 8 bases align to TRBD2. J lost 0 bases, V lost 4 bases, and 9 bases had no gene match. The CDR3 is 17 amino acids. The germline CDR1 and CDR2 sequences are SGHDN and FVKESK.

The chain combines TRBV20-1 with TRBJ2-2; D might be TRBD1 (6 bases). CDR3 length equals 15 residues. V was clipped by 3 bases and J by 1 base, with 12 bases between them. Germline assignment: CDR1 DFQATT and CDR2 SNEGSKA (reference sequence). This CDR3 reads CSARFWGQNTGELFF. The DNA for the CDR3 is TGCAGTGCTAGGTTTTGGGGACAGAACACCGGGGAGCTGTTTTTT.

This clonotype occurred a few times. The V gene is TRBV20-1, the J gene TRBJ1-1; 7 bases map to TRBD1. Losses at the gene ends were 4 bases for V and 8 bases for J; bases not matched to a gene: 10. This CDR3 comprises 13 residues. Looked up from germline, CDR1 is DFQATT and CDR2 is SNEGSKA (reference sequence). The CDR3 DNA reads as TGCAGTGCTAATACCGGGACAGACGTCGAAGCTTTCTTT. Protein: CSANTGTDVEAFF.

V usage is TRBV4-1 and J usage is TRBJ2-1; tentatively, D is TRBD1 (5 bases). CDR1 is MGHRA, CDR2 YSYEKL, per germline. V gave up 2 bases and J gave up 3 bases, with 11 bases separating them. CDR3 size: 15 residues. The CDR3 region has the DNA TGCGCCAGCAGCCAACACACAAGGGGCTACAATGAGCAGTTCTTC. Protein: CASSQHTRGYNEQFF.

This chain uses TRBV12-3 or TRBV12-4 with TRBJ1-5; 7 bases line up with TRBD1. V was clipped by 5 bases and J by 1 base; unmatched bases: 5. The CDR3 covers 15 residues. In DNA, the CDR3 is TGTGCCAGCAGTGCGCGGGACAGAAGCAATCAGCCCCAGCATTTT. Translation: CASSARDRSNQPQHF.

This clonotype was detected many times. The gene calls are TRBV12-3 or TRBV12-4 and TRBJ1-1, with D possibly being TRBD1 (6 bases). V lost 6 bases to trimming and J lost 6 bases, with 8 bases between them. This CDR3 has 11 amino acids. In nucleotides, the CDR3 is TGTGCCAGCAGCCGGGGGCCTGAAGCTTTCTTT. This encodes CASSRGPEAFF.

The chain carries TRBV12-5 and TRBJ2-2; 7 bases align to TRBD1. V trimming: 2 bases; J trimming: 4 bases; junction bases outside the gene matches: 10. The germline gives CDR1 LGHNT, CDR2 FRNRAP. The CDR3 is 17 residues long. In DNA, the CDR3 is TGTGCTAGTGGTTTGACCCCGACAGGGTCAACCACCGGGGAGCTGTTTTTT. This sequence encodes CASGLTPTGSTTGELFF. The full variable domain, in which reference TRBV12-5 and TRBJ2-2 provide the parts outside the CDR3, is DARVTQTPRHKVTEMGQEVTMRCQPILGHNTVFWYRQTMMQGLELLAYFRNRAPLDDSGMPKDRFSAEMPDATLATLKIQPSEPRDSAVYFCASGLTPTGSTTGELFFGEGSRLTVL.

This clonotype appeared a few times. The rearrangement links TRBV7-2 to TRBJ1-1; 7 bases agree with TRBD1. CDR3 size: 16 residues. Germline CDR1 reads SGHTA; CDR2 reads FQGNSA. The V gene end was trimmed by 2 bases and the J gene end by 0 bases; junction bases not matched to a gene: 6. The CDR3 here is CASSLLTGAMNTEAFF. The CDR3 region has the DNA TGTGCCAGCAGCTTACTAACAGGGGCCATGAACACTGAAGCTTTCTTT.

The chain joins TRBV7-2 to TRBJ2-5, with D possibly matching TRBD2 (6 bases). V lost 1 base to trimming and J lost 5 bases, with 14 bases between them. The CDR3 extends over 15 amino acids. Per the germline V gene, CDR1 is SGHTA and CDR2 is FQGNSA. In nucleotides, the CDR3 is TGTGCCAGCAGCTTAGGAGGGAGGTGGGTGGAGACCCAGTACTTC. Amino acids: CASSLGGRWVETQYF.

This clonotype appeared many times. The chain recombines TRBV12-3 or TRBV12-4 with TRBJ1-5; D gene uncertain. The CDR3 spans 14 residues. The germline V and J ends were trimmed by 5 bases and 3 bases, with 11 bases remaining between them. The DNA for the CDR3 is TGTGCCAGCAGTATGGAGACGTACAATCAGCCCCAGCATTTT. Its translation is CASSMETYNQPQHF.

V gene TRBV30 combines with J gene TRBJ1-2, with no clear D. This CDR3 is built from 13 residues. Per the germline V gene, CDR1 is GTSNPN and CDR2 is SVGIG (reference sequence). V lost 2 bases to trimming and J lost 4 bases, with 11 bases between them. CDR3 in amino acids: CAWSPQAAYGYTF. The CDR3 DNA follows: TGTGCCTGGAGTCCGCAGGCGGCCTATGGCTACACCTTC.

The chain links TRBV25-1 to TRBJ2-7, with TRBD2 matching over 7 bases. CDR3 length equals 13 residues. Germline V lookup: CDR1 MGHDK, CDR2 SYGVNS. The CDR3 here is CGSSAAGTYEQYV. CDR3 DNA: TGTGGCAGCAGCGCAGCGGGGACCTACGAGCAGTACGTC.

This clonotype has a handful of counts. V usage is TRBV14 and J usage is TRBJ2-7; 10 nucleotides match TRBD2. The CDR3 sequence is 16 residues long. Germline-derived CDR1 and CDR2 are SGHDN and FVKESK. The V and J ends lost 4 bases and 5 bases, in that order; junction bases with no gene match: 11. CDR3 region: CASSPRLAGRLHEQYF. The CDR3 region has the DNA TGTGCCAGCAGCCCTAGACTAGCGGGCCGCCTCCACGAGCAGTACTTC.

In its sample, this clonotype was seen many times. V and J are TRBV18 and TRBJ2-3; the D is unclear. The CDR3 is 14 residues long. Trimming removed 0 bases at V and 4 bases at J, with 8 bases between. The germline CDR1 and CDR2 sequences are KGHSH and LQKENI. This CDR3 reads CASSPPSPADTQYF. Here the CDR3 DNA reads TGTGCCAGCTCACCACCCAGCCCAGCAGATACGCAGTATTTT.

The rearrangement joins TRBV27 to TRBJ2-7; D not resolved. The CDR3 spans 14 residues. The V and J ends lost 3 bases and 2 bases respectively, with 11 bases between them. Germline CDR1 MNHEY, CDR2 SMNVEV (reference sequence). CDR3 DNA sequence: TGTGCCAGCAGTTTGTCAGTCAGTCCCTACGAGCAGTACTTC. As protein: CASSLSVSPYEQYF.

The rearrangement joins TRBV20-1 to TRBJ1-1, with D possibly matching TRBD1 (6 bases). Between the trimmed V and J ends, which lost 3 bases and 4 bases, there was a span of 15 bases. The CDR3 has 14 amino acids. The germline gives CDR1 DFQATT, CDR2 SNEGSKA (reference sequence). CDR3 region: CSASRRGWCTEAFF. Here the CDR3 DNA reads TGCAGTGCTAGTAGAAGGGGGTGGTGCACTGAAGCTTTCTTT.

CDR3 nucleotide sequence: TGTGCCAGCAGCCCCTCGGGACTAGTGACGGGGGAGCAGTACTTC. Residues: CASSPSGLVTGEQYF. The chain employs TRBV5-6 and TRBJ2-7, with 8 bases fitting TRBD2. The ends lost 4 bases at V and 7 bases at J; junction bases unmatched: 13. Per the germline V gene, CDR1 is SGHDT and CDR2 is YYEEEE. This CDR3 comprises 15 residues.

This rearrangement joins TRBV15 to TRBJ2-3; D not certain. CDR3 size: 13 residues. Deletions cut 0 bases from V and 8 bases from J, with 9 bases between. Germline V CDR1 and CDR2: LNHNV, YYDKDF (reference sequence). For the CDR3, the DNA is TGTGCCACCAGCAGAGAGGCAGCAGGTACGCAGTATTTT. Protein product: CATSREAAGTQYF. The complete variable domain, with remaining parts taken from reference TRBV15 and TRBJ2-3, reads DAMVIQNPRYQVTQFGKPVTLSCSQTLNHNVMYWYQQKSSQAPKLLFHYYDKDFNNEADTPDNFQSRRPNTSFCFLDIRSPGLGDTAMYLCATSREAAGTQYFGPGTRLTVL.

The table lists this clonotype with many counts. V and J are TRBV11-1 and TRBJ2-2; 13 bases agree with TRBD2. Looked up from germline, CDR1 is SGHAT and CDR2 is FQDESV (reference sequence). CDR3 length: 19 residues. Germline trimming cut 0 bases from V and 3 bases from J; bases unmatched to any gene: 7. The DNA of the CDR3 is TGTGCCAGCAGCTTAGCGCGGACTAGCGGGAGATATTACACCGGGGAGCTGTTTTTT. Protein sequence: CASSLARTSGRYYTGELFF.

This clonotype showed up just a few times. The rearrangement uses TRBV7-8 and TRBJ2-7; 8 nucleotides align to TRBD1. The CDR3 has 14 amino acids. CDR1 and CDR2 (germline): SGHVS, FQNEAQ. J was trimmed by 5 bases and V by 1 base; bases with no gene match: 4. The CDR3 reads CASSLVRDRNEQYF. The CDR3, as DNA: TGTGCCAGCAGCTTAGTGCGGGACAGGAACGAGCAGTACTTC.